The rows below give T cell receptor beta chains drawn from one sample of a study of blood T cell repertoires in COVID-19. Repertoires were generated with immunoSEQ multiplex PCR, while TCRdb's copy carries only in-frame clones and drops some. The sample has roughly 130,000 clones, roughly 76% seen once. Sequences were obtained from peripheral blood. These receptors were collected from a man older than 75 with acute or convalescent COVID-19. Each CDR3 is given with its conserved first and last residue. A D gene is named only where the DNA matches it firmly. A clone size is listed for some rows: how often the clone was seen (once, few, many), or a class if it is expanded.

D gene	J gene	V gene	clone size	CDR3 protein	CDR3 DNA
TRBD1	TRBJ1-6	TRBV28	once	CASSLAPGQNSPLHF	TGTGCCAGCAGCCTAGCTCCGGGACAGAATTCACCCCTCCACTTT
TRBD1	TRBJ1-1	TRBV29-1	-	CSVTGGTANTEAFF	TGCAGCGTAACAGGAGGGACAGCGAACACTGAAGCTTTCTTT
-	TRBJ2-1	TRBV7-9	-	CASETRIHNEQFF	TGTGCCAGCGAGACTAGGATTCACAATGAGCAGTTCTTC
TRBD1	TRBJ2-3	TRBV24-1	once	CATSGLQGAGDTQYF	TGTGCCACCAGTGGCCTACAGGGGGCAGGGGATACGCAGTATTTT
-	TRBJ2-5	TRBV5-1	-	CASSLDAGKTTETQYF	TGCGCCAGCAGCTTGGATGCAGGGAAGACCACGGAGACCCAGTACTTC
-	TRBJ2-1	TRBV11-3	-	CASSLVRENNEQFF	TGTGCCAGCAGCTTAGTCCGGGAGAACAATGAGCAGTTCTTC
-	TRBJ1-1	TRBV7-9	few	CASSFSSSTEAFF	TGTGCCAGCAGCTTCTCGTCGAGCACTGAAGCTTTCTTT
TRBD1	TRBJ2-7	TRBV5-1	-	CASSLTGGFYEQYF	TGCGCCAGCAGCTTGACAGGGGGCTTCTACGAGCAGTACTTC
-	TRBJ1-1	TRBV19	-	CASGGPREPLNTEAFF	TGTGCCAGTGGGGGCCCCCGAGAGCCGTTGAACACTGAAGCTTTCTTT
-	TRBJ1-6	TRBV7-3	-	CASSLNLNSPLHF	TGTGCCAGCAGCTTAAATCTGAATTCACCCCTCCACTTT
-	TRBJ1-4	TRBV6-5	-	CASSYLSREGKLFF	TGTGCCAGCAGTTACTTGAGTCGGGAGGGAAAACTGTTTTTT
TRBD1	TRBJ1-2	TRBV6-1	-	CASSEALGRGDRGTYGYTF	TGTGCCAGCAGTGAAGCCCTGGGACGTGGGGACAGGGGGACCTATGGCTACACCTTC
-	TRBJ2-3	TRBV4-3	-	CASSPGAGLSDTQYF	TGCGCCAGCAGCCCCGGAGCAGGGTTGTCAGATACGCAGTATTTT
-	TRBJ1-5	TRBV2	-	CASRPDRRGLNQPQHF	TGTGCCAGCCGCCCAGACCGACGGGGTTTAAATCAGCCCCAGCATTTT
-	TRBJ1-1	TRBV5-6	many	CASSPNKVREALEAFF	TGTGCCAGCAGCCCCAATAAAGTCAGGGAGGCCCTTGAAGCTTTCTTT
-	TRBJ1-1	TRBV19	-	CATKTGGITEAFF	TGTGCCACCAAGACGGGGGGGATCACTGAAGCTTTCTTT
TRBD2	TRBJ2-5	TRBV7-9	-	CASSLAVAGRTQYF	TGTGCCAGCAGCTTAGCGGTAGCGGGGCGGACCCAGTACTTC
-	TRBJ1-1	TRBV30	-	CAWSPIPFGGGAFF	TGTGCCTGGAGTCCCATACCTTTTGGCGGGGGGGCTTTCTTT
-	TRBJ2-3	TRBV24-1	-	CATSEPRGTDTQYF	TGTGCCACCAGTGAACCAAGAGGAACAGATACGCAGTATTTT
TRBD2	TRBJ2-7	TRBV7-2	-	CASSFGTITEQYF	TGTGCCAGCAGCTTCGGGACTATCACCGAGCAGTACTTC
TRBD1	TRBJ1-6	TRBV6-5	-	CASSPTGVDSPLHF	TGTGCCAGCAGTCCCACAGGGGTCGATTCACCCCTCCACTTT
-	TRBJ2-7	TRBV11-2	-	CASAVGYEQYF	TGTGCCAGCGCGGTCGGCTACGAGCAGTACTTC
-	TRBJ1-5	TRBV7-6	-	CASSPPTGWPQHF	TGTGCCAGCAGCCCCCCTACAGGGTGGCCCCAGCATTTT
TRBD1	TRBJ1-4	TRBV5-6	once	CASSTRQGRYEKLFF	TGTGCCAGCAGTACAAGACAGGGGCGTTATGAAAAACTGTTTTTT
TRBD1	TRBJ2-7	TRBV6-5	few	CASSYRDRGQYEQYF	TGTGCCAGCAGTTACCGGGACAGGGGGCAGTACGAGCAGTACTTC
TRBD1	TRBJ1-1	TRBV5-6	-	CASNLQGAGDTEAFF	TGTGCCAGCAATCTACAGGGGGCAGGGGACACTGAAGCTTTCTTT
-	TRBJ2-3	TRBV19	-	CASRTLLGVSTDTQYF	TGTGCCAGTAGAACCTTGTTGGGCGTAAGCACAGATACGCAGTATTTT
-	TRBJ2-1	TRBV11-2	-	CASSSLGASGLYNEQFF	TGTGCCAGCAGCTCGCTGGGGGCTAGCGGTTTATACAATGAGCAGTTCTTC
TRBD1	TRBJ2-7	TRBV7-3	-	CASSWDRGNEQYF	TGTGCCAGCAGCTGGGACAGGGGCAACGAGCAGTACTTC
TRBD1	TRBJ2-2	TRBV19	-	CASSIGAGGGELFF	TGTGCCAGTAGTATAGGCGCAGGGGGCGGGGAGCTGTTTTTT
-	TRBJ1-5	TRBV2	-	CASWAGVSGNQPQHF	TGTGCCAGCTGGGCAGGGGTATCGGGCAATCAGCCCCAGCATTTT
TRBD1	TRBJ1-5	TRBV25-1	once	CATTTPRTGEQPQHF	TGTGCCACCACCACCCCCAGGACAGGGGAACAGCCCCAGCATTTT
-	TRBJ2-7	TRBV5-1	-	CASSLTTLTSYEQYF	TGCGCCAGCAGCTTAACGACACTTACCTCCTACGAGCAGTACTTC
-	TRBJ1-2	TRBV7-9	-	CASSLEREGGYTF	TGTGCCAGCAGCTTAGAGAGGGAAGGTGGCTACACCTTC
-	TRBJ1-1	TRBV5-8	-	CASSPTRRLNTEAFF	TGTGCCAGCAGCCCGACCCGGCGGCTCAACACTGAAGCTTTCTTT
TRBD1	TRBJ2-7	TRBV29-1	few	CSVGTASYEQYF	TGCAGCGTGGGGACAGCCTCCTACGAGCAGTACTTC
TRBD2	TRBJ2-1	TRBV4-3	-	CASSPRIGLAGHNEQFF	TGCGCCAGCAGCCCAAGGATAGGCCTAGCGGGGCACAATGAGCAGTTCTTC
TRBD1	TRBJ1-1	TRBV5-1	once	CASSSQGGEAFF	TGCGCCAGCAGCTCACAGGGGGGTGAAGCTTTCTTT
-	TRBJ2-5	TRBV27	-	CASSGSTEGETQYF	TGTGCCAGCAGTGGAAGTACGGAGGGGGAGACCCAGTACTTC
TRBD1	TRBJ1-2	TRBV19	-	CASSFQGALGYGYTF	TGTGCCAGTAGTTTCCAGGGGGCGCTAGGCTATGGCTACACCTTC
TRBD1	TRBJ2-3	TRBV7-3	-	CASSLMGRGPDTQYF	TGTGCCAGCAGCTTAATGGGCAGGGGGCCGGATACGCAGTATTTT
TRBD1	TRBJ2-7	TRBV15	-	CATSGRDREGHEQYF	TGTGCCACCAGCGGCCGGGACAGGGAAGGGCACGAGCAGTACTTC
TRBD2	TRBJ2-3	TRBV30	-	CAWSNLSGGPTDTQYF	TGTGCCTGGAGTAACCTTAGCGGGGGGCCTACAGATACGCAGTATTTT
-	TRBJ2-2	TRBV10-3	-	CAISSSGTGELFF	TGTGCCATTTCCTCCAGCGGAACCGGGGAGCTGTTTTTT
-	TRBJ1-1	TRBV5-1	-	CASSFVEGNTEAFF	TGCGCCAGCAGCTTCGTAGAGGGGAACACTGAAGCTTTCTTT
TRBD1	TRBJ2-7	TRBV7-2	-	CASSTRDSSYEQYF	TGTGCCAGCAGCACCCGGGACAGCTCCTACGAGCAGTACTTC
TRBD1	TRBJ1-2	TRBV6-4	-	CASSATTGVGYTF	TGTGCCAGCAGTGCCACGACAGGGGTTGGCTACACCTTC
-	TRBJ1-5	TRBV7-2	-	CASSPAGTQNQPQHF	TGTGCCAGCAGCCCGGCCGGGACACAAAATCAGCCCCAGCATTTT
-	TRBJ2-3	TRBV15	once	CATSRFQANTDTQYF	TGTGCCACCAGCAGATTCCAAGCGAACACAGATACGCAGTATTTT
TRBD1	TRBJ2-7	TRBV7-3	-	CASSLFPTGGIYGTYEQYF	TGTGCCAGCAGCTTATTCCCCACAGGGGGGATTTACGGGACCTACGAGCAGTACTTC